This T cell receptor (beta chain) appears in the sequencing data of a study of neurological immune-mediated disorders. TCRdb reprocessed the 5' RACE reads with MiXCR, giving one entry per CDR3 protein. The sample yields about 80,000 distinct CDR3 sequences, 4.5% to 6.5% seen once. The V gene end was trimmed by 4 bases and the J gene end by 0 bases; junction bases not matched to a gene: 6. The germline V gene encodes CDR1 SGHRS and CDR2 YFSETQ. The CDR3 totals 15 residues. This clonotype was counted at least ten times. The V and J genes are TRBV5-1 and TRBJ1-2, with 7 bases that match TRBD1. The sample comprised PBMCs. This receptor was identified in a woman aged 25 to 39 with multiple sclerosis. The chain's CDR3 is CASSPGTATNYGYTF. The CDR3 DNA follows: TGCGCCAGCAGCCCAGGGACAGCCACTAACTATGGCTACACCTTC.